This T cell receptor beta chain was recorded in a study of CD8 T cells in ankylosing spondylitis listed by TCRdb under 2017. Study-level background: The study profiled T cell receptor beta repertoires in healthy donors and ankylosing spondylitis patients to find disease-linked TCR variants. The whole study cohort included 95 to 130 healthy donors and 20 to 30 ankylosing spondylitis patients. Samples of peripheral blood were taken, and for ankylosing spondylitis patients, synovial fluid was collected as well. Broader findings and caveats from the paper: A TCR beta motif of 8 or 9 highly homologous amino acid variants appeared characteristic of blood from ankylosing spondylitis patients. A CD8+ phenotype was shown by the disease-linked clones, which were found at relatively low frequencies in peripheral blood. Some motif variants were previously reported in synovial fluid and blood of reactive arthritis patients, suggesting common disease-initiation mechanisms. The disease-linked clones were reported as significantly enriched in matched synovial fluid samples from ankylosing spondylitis patients.

Notes on this clonotype: Its antigen is currently not known. Base qualities are not provided; no much larger clone lies one nucleotide away.

TCRdb shows the sequencer as Illumina HiSeq 2500. Quantitative 5'-RACE with molecular barcodes was used to prepare TCR beta libraries. Processing in the source paper ran as follows. Disease-linked TCR variants were identified with a new computational method built on a probabilistic model of VDJ rearrangement. TCRdb cleaned the public reads at Q25 with fastp, built clones with MiXCR and kept in-frame beta chains. Rows merge per CDR3 protein into single entries with the most common DNA and genes. The V and J calls shown here were made by TCRdb, not taken from the authors' results. Across this sample there are some 700,000 distinct CDR3 sequences, with under 20% seen only once. The ten most abundant clones make up under 20% of the sample. The CDR3 numbers 11 residues from cysteine through phenylalanine. The read is trimmed to its CDR3 DNA, 33 bases read in frame from base 1. V and J lose 6 bases and 4 bases, and a span of 9 bases separates them. The germline V gene yields SQVTM for CDR1 and ANQGSEA for CDR2.

The specimen sequenced was blood, either unsorted or a sorted T cell fraction (not recorded which). The chain links TRBV29-1 with TRBJ1-1; the D segment cannot be called with confidence. This receptor was taken from a male donor with ankylosing spondylitis. The CDR3 region reads CSVLKGTEAFF. The nucleotides are TGCAGCGTGCTTAAAGGCACTGAAGCTTTCTTT.